This T cell receptor (beta chain) is from a study of metastatic and nonmetastatic thyroid tumors. No treatment of any kind had been given to any patient before thyroid surgery. As handled by the study authors: Variation in CDR3 across clinicopathological groups served as the basis for constructing a distant-metastasis classifier in papillary thyroid cancer. TCRdb called clones again from the PCR reads with MiXCR. For this entry, the V and J calls and clone size follow TCRdb and not the study's own pipeline. The repertoire holds about 64,000 clones, with roughly 16% as singletons. General study points: Reportedly, malignant thyroid tumors had significantly higher TCR beta diversity than benign nodules, in blood and tumor.

In this sample, this clone turned up a few times. As yet, its antigen is unknown. The material sequenced was blood. This clonotype was obtained from a male donor with papillary thyroid cancer or a benign thyroid nodule (not recorded which). Some clones in this sample may be carry-over from other donors' samples.

For the CDR3, the DNA is TGTGCCAGCGGATCTCCCGGGTCCTCCTACGAGCAGTACTTC. Translation gives CASGSPGSSYEQYF. J is TRBJ2-7 and V is TRBV6-1; unclear D gene. The CDR3 has 14 amino acids. Trimming removed 8 bases at V and 0 bases at J, with 14 bases between. In germline, CDR1 is MNHNS, CDR2 SASEGT.